The 2 T cell receptor beta chains reported below all come from one sample, sequenced in a study of OX40 agonist ivuxolimab in advanced cancers. TCRdb keeps only in-frame clones here, not all; method: immunoSEQ multiplex PCR. The profile shows roughly 71,000 clones, 60% to 80% of them singletons. The sample in question was CD4+ or CD8+ T cells sorted from blood, obtained in a trial of the OX40 agonist ivuxolimab. The receptor source for this set is an adult with an advanced solid tumor such as melanoma, head and neck, liver or kidney cancer.

This clone was recorded once. The CDR3: CASSLGSGASGEQYF. Here the CDR3 DNA reads TGTGCCAGCAGCTTGGGTTCAGGGGCCTCTGGGGAGCAGTACTTC. The chain is built from TRBV5-4 and TRBJ2-7; TRBD1 might be the D (6 bases). The germline V gene encodes CDR1 SGHNT and CDR2 YYREEE (reference sequence). Trimming pared 0 bases from V and 7 bases from J, leaving 17 bases between. The CDR3 covers 15 residues. The full variable domain, rest sourced from reference TRBV5-4 and TRBJ2-7, is ETGVTQSPTHLIKTRGQQVTLRCSSQSGHNTVSWYQQALGQGPQFIFQYYREEENGRGNFPPRFSGLQFPNYSSELNVNALELDDSALYLCASSLGSGASGEQYFGPGTRLTVT.

V usage is TRBV11-2 and J usage is TRBJ2-7; 13 bases agree with TRBD2. The germline gives CDR1 SGHAT, CDR2 FQNNGV. The CDR3 totals 15 residues. The trim removed 5 bases at V and 4 bases at J, leaving 5 bases unmatched. This CDR3 is CASSTSGRVLYEQYF. Written as DNA, the CDR3 is TGTGCCAGCAGCACTAGCGGGAGGGTCTTATACGAGCAGTACTTC.